The rows below give T cell receptor beta chains drawn from one sample of a study of blood T cell repertoires in COVID-19. This table comes from immunoSEQ multiplex PCR, and its TCRdb copy is limited to in-frame clones, with some not included. The top ten clones hold more than 1.4% of a sample with about 130,000 clones, more than 70% of them seen once. Specimen: peripheral blood. Every receptor here comes from a man in his fifties or sixties with acute or convalescent COVID-19. The CDR3 runs from the conserved cysteine through the conserved F or W. A D gene is named only where the DNA matches it firmly. Not every row has a clone size; where given, it reads once, few, many or a size class.

D gene	clone size	V gene	J gene	CDR3 protein	CDR3 DNA
-	-	TRBV11-3	TRBJ2-1	CASSSFSYEQFF	TGTGCCAGCAGCTCCTTTTCTTATGAGCAGTTCTTC
TRBD1	few	TRBV5-5	TRBJ2-7	CASSPILAGQGFHEQYF	TGTGCCAGCAGCCCGATTTTGGCAGGACAGGGGTTCCACGAGCAGTACTTC
-	-	TRBV6-1	TRBJ1-2	CASSESRGIYGYTF	TGTGCCAGCAGTGAAAGCAGGGGCATCTATGGCTACACCTTC
-	-	TRBV19	TRBJ2-6	CASSISPGDFSGANVLTF	TGTGCCAGTAGTATCTCACCCGGGGACTTCTCTGGGGCCAACGTCCTGACTTTC
-	-	TRBV7-9	TRBJ1-1	CASSPIQVNTEAFF	TGTGCCAGCAGCCCCATCCAGGTGAACACTGAAGCTTTCTTT
TRBD1	-	TRBV30	TRBJ2-7	CAFRDRGYEQYF	TGTGCCTTCCGGGACAGGGGCTACGAGCAGTACTTC
-	-	TRBV9	TRBJ2-3	CASSVVGGSTDTQYF	TGTGCCAGCAGCGTAGTGGGGGGTAGCACAGATACGCAGTATTTT
-	-	TRBV27	TRBJ1-5	CASGRQVNQPQHF	TGTGCCAGCGGGCGACAGGTCAATCAGCCCCAGCATTTT
-	-	TRBV5-5	TRBJ1-5	CASSLDDSGLNQPQHF	TGTGCCAGCAGCTTGGACGACAGTGGCCTCAATCAGCCCCAGCATTTT
TRBD1	once	TRBV6-5	TRBJ1-6	CASSREGARNSPLHF	TGTGCCAGCAGCCGTGAGGGGGCCAGGAATTCACCCCTCCACTTT
-	-	TRBV5-8	TRBJ2-3	CASSYRGTDTQYF	TGTGCCAGCAGCTACCGCGGGACCGATACGCAGTATTTT
-	-	TRBV12-3/TRBV12-4	TRBJ2-5	CASSYGVFETQYF	TGTGCCAGCAGCTACGGGGTTTTTGAGACCCAGTACTTC
-	-	TRBV24-1	TRBJ2-3	CATSDFSGKTDTQYF	TGTGCCACCAGTGATTTTTCCGGGAAAACAGATACGCAGTATTTT
TRBD2	few	TRBV7-8	TRBJ2-7	CASSFAGGSYEQYF	TGTGCCAGCAGCTTTGCGGGAGGTTCCTACGAGCAGTACTTC
-	-	TRBV5-5	TRBJ1-2	CASSLGYILAQGYTF	TGTGCCAGCAGCTTGGGGTACATTCTCGCACAAGGCTACACCTTC